This T cell receptor beta chain was sequenced for a study of breast tumors, draining lymph nodes, adjacent tissues. General observations from the study: That most tumor T cells come from lymph nodes remained unproven.

Breast cancer patients provided tissue from their axillary draining lymph nodes. A single record per CDR3 protein comes from TCRdb applying MiXCR to the multiplex PCR reads. Of around 140,000 distinct CDR3 sequences listed, around 22% are singletons. The V segment lost 6 bases and the J segment 5 bases; nucleotides outside the gene matches: 3. CDR3 size: 14 residues. This clonotype was observed at least ten times. Antigen unknown. The chain recombines TRBV12-3 or TRBV12-4 with TRBJ2-3, with 12 positions matching TRBD2. Sequenced input: axillary lymph node tissue. The TCR was taken from a female donor with breast cancer. Some clones in this sample may be carry-over from other donors' samples. The CDR3 sequence: CASRTSGRGDTQYF. The CDR3 DNA follows: TGTGCCAGCAGGACTAGCGGGAGAGGAGATACGCAGTATTTT.